The 13 T cell receptor beta chains reported below all come from one sample, sequenced in a study of long-term antiretroviral therapy in people with HIV (dated by TCRdb to between 2020 and 2023). Sequencing of the TRB variable region was done with the immunoSEQ hsTCRB v3.0 assay at survey level resolution. TCRdb holds this immuneACCESS table with in-frame rearrangements only. Some clones are missing; in checked studies, unresolved V genes explain under half, and the rest has no known cause. The sample table holds tens of thousands of clones, of which over 80% were seen once. Jointly, the top ten make up less than 15% of the sample. The sequencing used unsorted PBMCs, collected 4.2 to 4.5 years after starting antiretroviral therapy. The receptors come from a man aged 25-40 years with HIV.

The chain uses TRBV5-5 and TRBJ2-5; D not resolved. Germline CDR1 is SGHKS and CDR2 is YYEKEE (reference sequence). The CDR3 covers 12 residues. V was clipped by 3 bases and J by 4 bases, with 7 bases between them. CDR3 bases: TGTGCCAGCAGCTCACCATTAGAGACCCAGTACTTC. Amino acids: CASSSPLETQYF.

J is TRBJ1-3 and V is TRBV5-1; a weak D match, TRBD1 (5 bases). V gave up 5 bases and J gave up 0 bases, with 12 bases separating them. Germline V gene sequence: CDR1 SGHRS, CDR2 YFSETQ. CDR3 size: 15 residues. This CDR3 reads CASRWDENSGNTIYF. The CDR3 DNA reads as TGCGCCAGCAGGTGGGACGAAAACTCTGGAAACACCATATATTTT. Complete variable domain (other parts from reference TRBV5-1 and TRBJ1-3): KAGVTQTPRYLIKTRGQQVTLSCSPISGHRSVSWYQQTPGQGLQFLFEYFSETQRNKGNFPGRFSGRQFSNSRSEMNVSTLELGDSALYLCASRWDENSGNTIYFGEGSWLTVV.

The V and J genes are TRBV7-8 and TRBJ2-7; tentatively, D is TRBD2 (7 bases). V was shortened by 0 bases and J by 4 bases, with 28 bases between the two germline ends. Germline V gene data show CDR1 as SGHVS and CDR2 as FQNEAQ. The CDR3 length is 20 residues. CDR3 nucleotide sequence: TGTGCCAGCAGCTTAGCTAGGGGGGGGCTACAAACACCCAAGGGGTACGAGCAGTACTTC. Translated, it gives CASSLARGGLQTPKGYEQYF. Supplemented by reference TRBV7-8 and TRBJ2-7, the full variable domain reads GAGVSQSPRYKVAKRGQDVALRCDPISGHVSLFWYQQALGQGPEFLTYFQNEAQLDKSGLPSDRFFAERPEGSVSTLKIQRTQQEDSAVYLCASSLARGGLQTPKGYEQYFGPGTRLTVT.

The rearrangement uses TRBV13 and TRBJ2-3; D possibly corresponds to TRBD1 (6 bases). The V and J ends lost 0 bases and 7 bases respectively, with 11 bases between them. Germline V gene data show CDR1 as PRHDT and CDR2 as FYEKMQ (reference sequence). The CDR3 consists of 14 residues. The CDR3: CASSLGLGQNTQYF. CDR3 in DNA: TGTGCCAGCAGCTTAGGGCTGGGACAAAATACGCAGTATTTT.

This clone was observed once. The chain has TRBV29-1 and TRBJ2-1, with unresolved D. Trimming shortened V by 2 bases and J by 7 bases, and 9 bases separated the two germline ends. The germline gives CDR1 SQVTM, CDR2 ANQGSEA. This CDR3 has 12 amino acids. The CDR3 region is CSVESQANEQFF. CDR3 in DNA: TGCAGCGTTGAAAGCCAGGCGAATGAGCAGTTCTTC.

The chain combines TRBV18 with TRBJ2-6; unclear D gene. The CDR3 totals 16 residues. Germline CDR1 KGHSH, CDR2 LQKENI. V lost 1 base and J lost 0, with 7 bases in between. CDR3 protein: CASSPLVFSGANVLTF. The CDR3 DNA reads TGTGCCAGCTCACCACTCGTCTTCTCTGGGGCCAACGTCCTGACTTTC.

This chain links TRBV4-2 with TRBJ2-1; D not certain. The CDR3 extends over 12 amino acids. V lost 2 bases and J lost 6, with 5 bases in between. CDR1 and CDR2 from the germline V gene are LGHNA and YNFKEQ. Here the CDR3 reads CASSQYGNEQFF. The CDR3 DNA follows: TGTGCCAGCAGCCAATACGGCAATGAGCAGTTCTTC.

Only one count was recorded for this clone. The V and J genes are TRBV19 and TRBJ2-5; 8 nucleotides align to TRBD2. CDR3 size: 14 residues. The ends lost 9 bases at V and 1 base at J; junction bases unmatched: 7. CDR1 LNHDA and CDR2 SQIVND come from the germline V gene (reference sequence). CDR3 DNA sequence: TGTGCCAGCAAACCTCGGGGGGGCCAAGAGACCCAGTACTTC. Its translation is CASKPRGGQETQYF.

The chain has TRBV7-9 and TRBJ2-1; D unresolved. The CDR3 sequence is 11 residues long. The ends were cut back, 4 bases at V and 6 bases at J, with 4 bases in the middle. Germline-derived CDR1 and CDR2 are SEHNR and FQNEAQ (reference sequence). The CDR3 DNA follows: TGTGCCAGCAGCTGGGGCAATGAGCAGTTCTTC. This codes for CASSWGNEQFF.

The CDR3, as DNA: TGTGCCATCACCTCGACTTCAGCTCACTTGGGGTCCGAGCAGTACTTC. This gives the protein CAITSTSAHLGSEQYF. The V gene is TRBV10-3, the J gene TRBJ2-7; D unclear. V was trimmed by 7 bases and J by 6 bases, leaving 25 bases between them. Germline values: CDR1 ENHRY, CDR2 SYGVKD. This CDR3 comprises 16 residues.

This chain connects TRBV19 to TRBJ1-2, with D unresolved. Germline CDR1 reads LNHDA; CDR2 reads SQIVND (reference sequence). Trimming cost V 7 bases and J 4 bases, with 16 bases left between them. This CDR3 has 14 amino acids. The CDR3 loop reads CASIGVNGGYGYTF. The CDR3 DNA sequence: TGTGCCAGTATCGGGGTTAACGGTGGCTATGGCTACACCTTC.

This clone has more than one count but fewer than ten. The V and J genes are TRBV9 and TRBJ2-7, with D perhaps TRBD2 (6 bases). Trimming cost V 4 bases and J 2 bases, with 22 bases left between them. The CDR3 covers 17 residues. CDR1 and CDR2 (germline): SGDLS, YYNGEE. CDR3 nucleotides: TGTGCCAGCAGCCACCCACTGGGGGAGGTGCCAACCTACGAGCAGTACTTC. Translated: CASSHPLGEVPTYEQYF.

This chain uses TRBV9 with TRBJ2-3, with TRBD2 identical over 8 bases. Germline CDR1 reads SGDLS; CDR2 reads YYNGEE. The trim removed 2 bases at V and 1 base at J, leaving 3 bases unmatched. CDR3 length equals 15 residues. The CDR3, as DNA: TGTGCCAGCAGCGTGAGCGGGGGTCGCACAGATACGCAGTATTTT. Its protein is CASSVSGGRTDTQYF.